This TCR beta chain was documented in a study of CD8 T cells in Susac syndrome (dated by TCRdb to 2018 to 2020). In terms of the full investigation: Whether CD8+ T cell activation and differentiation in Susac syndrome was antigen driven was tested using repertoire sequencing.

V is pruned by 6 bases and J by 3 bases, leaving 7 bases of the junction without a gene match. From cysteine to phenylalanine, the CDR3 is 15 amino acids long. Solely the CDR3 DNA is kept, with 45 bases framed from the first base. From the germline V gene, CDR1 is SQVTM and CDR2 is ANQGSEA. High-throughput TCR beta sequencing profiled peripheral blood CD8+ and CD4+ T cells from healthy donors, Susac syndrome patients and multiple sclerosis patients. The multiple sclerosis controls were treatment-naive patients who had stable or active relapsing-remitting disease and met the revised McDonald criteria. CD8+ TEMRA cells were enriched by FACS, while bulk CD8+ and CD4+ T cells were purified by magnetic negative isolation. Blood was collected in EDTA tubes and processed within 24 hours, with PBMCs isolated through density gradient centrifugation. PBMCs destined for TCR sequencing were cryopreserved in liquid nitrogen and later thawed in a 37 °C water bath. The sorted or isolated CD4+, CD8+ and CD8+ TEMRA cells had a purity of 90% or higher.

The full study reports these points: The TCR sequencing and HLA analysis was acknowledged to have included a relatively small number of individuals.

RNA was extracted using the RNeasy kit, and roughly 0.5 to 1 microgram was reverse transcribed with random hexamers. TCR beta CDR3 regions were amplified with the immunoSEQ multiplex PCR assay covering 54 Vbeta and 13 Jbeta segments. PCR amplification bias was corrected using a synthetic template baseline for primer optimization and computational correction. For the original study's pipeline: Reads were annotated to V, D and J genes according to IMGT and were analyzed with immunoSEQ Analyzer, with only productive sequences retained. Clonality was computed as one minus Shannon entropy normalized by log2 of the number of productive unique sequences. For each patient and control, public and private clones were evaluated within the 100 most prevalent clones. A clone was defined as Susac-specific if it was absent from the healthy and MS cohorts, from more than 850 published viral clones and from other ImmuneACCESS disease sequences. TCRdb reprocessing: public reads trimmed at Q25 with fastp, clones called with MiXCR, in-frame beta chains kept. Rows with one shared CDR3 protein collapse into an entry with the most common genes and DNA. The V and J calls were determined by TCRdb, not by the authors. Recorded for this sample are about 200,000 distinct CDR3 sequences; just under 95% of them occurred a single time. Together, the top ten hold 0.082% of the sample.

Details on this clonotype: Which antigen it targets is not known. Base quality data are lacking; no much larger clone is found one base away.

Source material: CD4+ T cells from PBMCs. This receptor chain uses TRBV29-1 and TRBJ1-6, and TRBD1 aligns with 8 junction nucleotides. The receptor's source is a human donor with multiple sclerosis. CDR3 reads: CSVMTGVDYNSPLHF. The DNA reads TGCAGCGTCATGACAGGGGTAGACTATAATTCACCCCTCCACTTT.